This TCR beta chain came from a study of OX40 agonist ivuxolimab in advanced cancers. The study in broad terms: Ivuxolimab, which targeted the costimulatory receptor OX40 (CD134), was an agonistic, fully human IgG2 monoclonal antibody. Intravenous ivuxolimab was administered to patients every 2 weeks at six dose levels: 0.01, 0.1, 0.3, 1.5, 3 and 10 mg/kg. Among the roughly 52 dose-escalation patients, approximately 20 had hepatocellular carcinoma, 15 or so melanoma, 9 renal cell carcinoma and 9 head and neck cancer. In the dose-escalation cohort, 82.7% of patients were male, and the mean age was approximately 60 years, with a range of 23 to 79. Patients were allowed to have had prior anti-PD-1, anti-PD-L1 or anti-CTLA-4 therapy, and roughly two fifths of the dose-escalation patients had been treated with checkpoint inhibitors. Partial responses occurred in three dose-escalation patients, of whom one had hepatocellular carcinoma and two had cutaneous melanoma. Peripheral TCRbeta sequencing was intended to test whether TCR sequence diversity was altered and clonal T-cell expansion was caused by ivuxolimab. The paper describes the monotherapy dose-escalation part (N of about 54 patients) of the phase I trial of ivuxolimab.

Patients with autoimmune disease history or receiving systemic immunosuppression were excluded from the trial. Peripheral blood for TCR sequencing was collected from all dose cohorts at baseline, on cycle 4 day 1, and on cycle 7 day 1. The samples were drawn from a first-in-human, open-label, multicenter phase I dose-escalation trial of ivuxolimab. The trial enrolled adults with locally advanced or metastatic head and neck squamous cell, hepatocellular, melanoma or renal cell carcinoma. Before TCR sequencing, CD4+ and CD8+ T cells were separately sorted from peripheral blood. Notes on this clone: It lacks a known antigen. It has no much larger one-base neighbor in the sample; base qualities were not kept.

Genomic DNA was extracted from sorted cells for sequencing of the TCRbeta CDR3 region. TCRbeta CDR3 regions were sequenced using the immunoSEQ Assay. Here the immuneACCESS table is served through TCRdb, limited to in-frame sequences with V and J called. Missing clones are a known gap in these copies; in checked studies unresolved V genes cover under half, and the rest lacks a known reason. Within this sample are 50,000 to 65,000 clones, with approximately 75% of them counted one time only. The ten biggest clones cover more than 0.65% of the sample. The CDR3 covers 14 residues, taking in both the cysteine and the phenylalanine. The read is trimmed to its CDR3 DNA, 42 bases read in frame from base 1. CDR1 is given as SNHLY and CDR2 as FYNNEI, both from the germline V gene. V is reduced by 8 bases and J by 0 bases, leaving a spacing of 13 bases between them. Overall results and qualifications from the work: Low levels of normalized T-cell clonal expansion were also seen in some patients who did not respond. At doses from 0.1 to 3.0 mg/kg, clonal expansion was seen in both CD4+ and CD8+ blood T cells between baseline and week 6. The antigen specificity of the peripheral T cells that underwent clonal expansion was not determined. In the 0.1-3.0 mg/kg groups, partial responders were among the patients with the lowest normalized peripheral clonal expansion, particularly in CD8+ T cells. On average, CD8+ T cells showed more expanded clones than CD4+ T cells after ivuxolimab.

The chain is assembled from TRBV2 and TRBJ2-5; too little of a D gene remains to name it. The sample consisted of CD4+ or CD8+ T cells sorted from blood, taken in a trial of the OX40 agonist ivuxolimab. The TCR originated in an adult with an advanced solid tumor such as melanoma, head and neck, liver or kidney cancer. The CDR3 in this case is CASALRSNQETQYF. The nucleotides read TGTGCCAGCGCTCTGCGGTCAAACCAAGAGACCCAGTACTTC.